One sample yielded the 28 T cell receptor beta chains listed below, sequenced in a study of T cells expressing NK-cell markers. TCRdb re-called the 5' RACE reads and gives one entry per CDR3 protein, without DNA. The sample table sets out some 390,000 distinct CDR3 sequences. The sample taken for sequencing was blood T cells: a sorted CD56 or NKG2C T cell subset, CD4+ or CD8+ T cells, or bulk PBMC T cells (not recorded which). The receptor set was obtained from a woman in her fifties or sixties in good health.

V gene TRBV15 combines with J gene TRBJ2-3; TCRdb selects TRBD1, and the lack of DNA leaves this call unchecked. The CDR3 extends over 19 amino acids. The germline gives CDR1 LNHNV, CDR2 YYDKDF (reference sequence). CDR3 loop: CATSSFTILGEWSTDTQYF.

The chain carries TRBV12-5 and TRBJ2-3; TCRdb proposes TRBD2, but this gene call is untestable without DNA. Germline V CDR1 and CDR2: LGHNT, FRNRAP. The CDR3 has 16 amino acids. CDR3 sequence reads: CASGPGLVAPTDTQYF. The full variable domain, its missing parts supplied by reference TRBV12-5 and TRBJ2-3, is DARVTQTPRHKVTEMGQEVTMRCQPILGHNTVFWYRQTMMQGLELLAYFRNRAPLDDSGMPKDRFSAEMPDATLATLKIQPSEPRDSAVYFCASGPGLVAPTDTQYFGPGTRLTVL.

The gene calls are TRBV5-1 and TRBJ2-4; no DNA is available, so the TRBD1 call from TCRdb remains unchecked. CDR1 is SGHRS, CDR2 YFSETQ, per germline. The CDR3 is 16 residues long. The CDR3 protein is CASTPYVGRGKNIQYF.

CDR3: CASSQVVGNTEAFF. The J gene is TRBJ1-1, the V gene TRBV14. The germline V gene has CDR1 SGHDN and CDR2 FVKESK. The CDR3 runs 14 residues.

The chain combines TRBV12-3 or TRBV12-4 with TRBJ1-1; the TRBD1 assignment by TCRdb is unverifiable without DNA. This CDR3 is 14 amino acids long. This CDR3 reads CASSFHRVGTEAFF.

CDR3 residues: CSVLAGEFYEQYF. The chain employs TRBV29-1 and TRBJ2-7; checking the TCRdb D call of TRBD2 is not possible without DNA. In germline, CDR1 is SQVTM, CDR2 ANQGSEA. This CDR3 is 13 amino acids long.

J is TRBJ2-1 and V is TRBV20-1; TCRdb indicates TRBD2, and absent DNA this call remains unverified. The CDR3 is 14 amino acids. Germline lookup yields CDR1 DFQATT and CDR2 SNEGSKA (reference sequence). CDR3 amino acids: CSPRTSVRGSEQFF.

CDR3 protein: CASSELGDEQFF. This chain uses TRBV6-5 with TRBJ2-1; TCRdb outputs TRBD2, but without DNA this stays unchecked. The CDR3 contains 12 residues. Looked up from germline, CDR1 is MNHEY and CDR2 is SVGAGI.

The chain couples TRBV12-3 or TRBV12-4 to TRBJ2-4; TCRdb designates TRBD1, a call that cannot be tested without DNA. This CDR3 region has 13 residues. CDR3 amino acids: CASSKGVGDIQYF.

The V and J genes are TRBV5-1 and TRBJ1-3; without DNA, the TCRdb call of TRBD1 cannot be checked. The germline V gene encodes CDR1 SGHRS and CDR2 YFSETQ. The CDR3 is made up of 13 amino acids. CDR3 region: CASSPGFKDTIYF.

The gene calls are TRBV24-1 and TRBJ2-2; TCRdb calls TRBD1, which cannot be checked without DNA. Germline V CDR1 and CDR2: KGHDR, SFDVKD. The length of the CDR3 is 12 residues. This CDR3 reads CATSSGIRELFF.

V is TRBV5-4 and J is TRBJ2-1. The CDR3 covers 16 residues. Germline V gene lookup returns CDR1 SGHNT and CDR2 YYREEE (reference sequence). This chain's CDR3 is CASSWGPDGSYNEQFF.

The chain links TRBV29-1 to TRBJ2-1; lacking DNA, the TRBD2 call made by TCRdb goes unchecked. This CDR3 has 15 residues. The germline V gene has CDR1 SQVTM and CDR2 ANQGSEA. This CDR3 reads CSASQLAGEYNEQFF.

V is TRBV27 and J is TRBJ2-1; TCRdb lists TRBD2, though no DNA is available to test this call. The CDR3 covers 14 residues. The germline gives CDR1 MNHEY, CDR2 SMNVEV (reference sequence). Here the CDR3 reads CASSFGLVGGEQFF.

The rearrangement joins TRBV3-1 to TRBJ1-1; TCRdb gives TRBD1 as the D gene, but with no DNA this cannot be confirmed. CDR3 length: 14 amino acids. Per germline, CDR1 LGHDT and CDR2 YNNKEL (reference sequence). The CDR3 sequence is CASSQSTGNTEAFF. Full variable domain (rest looked up from reference TRBV3-1 and TRBJ1-1): DTAVSQTPKYLVTQMGNDKSIKCEQNLGHDTMYWYKQDSKKFLKIMFSYNNKELIINETVPNRFSPKSPDKAHLNLHINSLELGDSAVYFCASSQSTGNTEAFFGQGTRLTVV.

This chain joins TRBV12-3 or TRBV12-4 and TRBJ1-1; TCRdb calls TRBD1, which cannot be checked without DNA. The CDR3 totals 13 residues. CDR3 sequence: CASRGLWGAEAFF.

J is TRBJ2-3 and V is TRBV12-3 or TRBV12-4; no DNA is available, so the TRBD1 call from TCRdb remains unchecked. This CDR3 comprises 13 residues. The CDR3 region is CASKGVDTDTQYF.

The chain combines TRBV5-1 with TRBJ2-5; as DNA is missing, the TRBD2 call by TCRdb cannot be tested. Germline CDR1 is SGHRS and CDR2 is YFSETQ. CDR3 length equals 15 residues. CDR3 amino acids: CASSVTGTSEETQYF.

The chain combines TRBV19 with TRBJ2-2; with no DNA, the TCRdb D assignment of TRBD1 cannot be verified. The V gene's germline CDR1 is LNHDA and CDR2 SQIVND (reference sequence). The CDR3 runs 13 residues. CDR3 in amino acids: CGSGRQFTGELFF.

V usage is TRBV5-1 and J usage is TRBJ2-2. The CDR3 totals 17 residues. Germline-derived CDR1 and CDR2 are SGHRS and YFSETQ. CDR3 in amino acids: CASSLAKPIDRGGELFF.

The chain couples TRBV30 to TRBJ2-5; no DNA is available, so the TRBD1 call from TCRdb remains unchecked. CDR1 is GTSNPN and CDR2 is SVGIG in the germline V gene (reference sequence). This CDR3 spans 12 amino acids. This CDR3 is CAWSEGSETQYF.

This sequence joins TRBV18 and TRBJ2-1; no DNA is available, so the TRBD2 call from TCRdb remains unchecked. Germline V lookup: CDR1 KGHSH, CDR2 LQKENI. The CDR3 is 16 residues long. The chain's CDR3 is CASSTGVAGGYNEQFF.

V gene TRBV2 combines with J gene TRBJ2-7; the D call from TCRdb, TRBD2, cannot be confirmed without DNA. The CDR3 totals 15 residues. CDR1 SNHLY and CDR2 FYNNEI come from the germline V gene. The CDR3 sequence: CASARQRNFSYEQYF.

The CDR3 loop is CASSSALAAETQYF. This chain links TRBV7-8 with TRBJ2-5. Per the germline V gene, CDR1 is SGHVS and CDR2 is FQNEAQ. The CDR3 contains 14 residues.

The rearrangement links TRBV27 to TRBJ2-7; TCRdb's assignment of TRBD1 cannot be checked, as there is no DNA. CDR3 length: 15 residues. Germline values: CDR1 MNHEY, CDR2 SMNVEV (reference sequence). The CDR3 loop is CASSSFVQGAGEQYF.

The J gene is TRBJ2-5, the V gene TRBV20-1. Germline V gene lookup returns CDR1 DFQATT and CDR2 SNEGSKA (reference sequence). The CDR3 spans 15 residues. CDR3 residues: CSARDRARSWETQYF.

The chain recombines TRBV30 with TRBJ2-5; TCRdb reports TRBD2, a call that lacks DNA to check it against. The CDR3 runs to 13 residues. CDR1 and CDR2 (germline): GTSNPN, SVGIG (reference sequence). The CDR3 region is CAWSSGIQETQYF.

The J gene is TRBJ2-1, the V gene TRBV20-1; TCRdb returns TRBD2, unconfirmable since there is no DNA. Per the germline V gene, CDR1 is DFQATT and CDR2 is SNEGSKA (reference sequence). CDR3 length: 15 amino acids. CDR3 protein: CSAAPGLIVLNEQFF.